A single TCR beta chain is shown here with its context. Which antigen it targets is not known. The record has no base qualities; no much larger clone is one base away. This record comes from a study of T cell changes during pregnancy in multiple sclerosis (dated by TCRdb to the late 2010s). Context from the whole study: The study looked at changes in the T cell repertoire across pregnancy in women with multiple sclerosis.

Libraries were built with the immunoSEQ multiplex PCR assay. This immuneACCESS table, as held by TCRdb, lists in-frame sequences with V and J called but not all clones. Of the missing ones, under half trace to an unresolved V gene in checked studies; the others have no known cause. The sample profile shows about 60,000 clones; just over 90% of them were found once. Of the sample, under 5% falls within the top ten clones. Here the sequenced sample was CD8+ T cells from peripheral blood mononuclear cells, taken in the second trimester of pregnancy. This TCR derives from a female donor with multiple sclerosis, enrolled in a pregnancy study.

The nucleotide sequence is given as TGTGCCAGCAGCCCCCAGGGACTTGGAAACACCATATATTTT. Translated, this is CASSPQGLGNTIYF. The chain employs TRBV27 and TRBJ1-3; the D gene is perhaps TRBD1, from 5 matching bases. CDR1 is given as MNHEY and CDR2 as SMNVEV, both from the germline V gene (reference sequence). From the cysteine through the phenylalanine, the CDR3 covers 14 amino acids. Just CDR3 DNA is preserved here, 42 bases in frame from base 1. V is reduced by 6 bases and J by 3 bases, leaving a spacing of 12 bases between them.